A selection of T cell receptor beta chains follows, all from one sample in a study of CD8 T cells in ankylosing spondylitis. MiXCR was run by TCRdb on the 5' RACE reads, yielding one entry per CDR3 protein. The profile covers 100,000 or so distinct CDR3 sequences, with roughly 9% appearing a single time and 30% taken by the ten largest. The specimen sequenced was blood, either unsorted or a sorted T cell fraction (not recorded which). The receptors originated from a male donor with ankylosing spondylitis. CDR3s include the opening cysteine and the closing phenylalanine or tryptophan. D genes are given only for firm matches. Rows may omit the clone size; those that give it use once, few, many or a size class.

d_call | j_call | v_call | clone_size | cdr3_length | cdr3_aa | cdr3_nt
NA | TRBJ2-3 | TRBV7-6 | many | 16 | CASSFSNYISTDTQYF | TGTGCCAGCAGCTTTTCAAATTACATTAGCACAGATACGCAGTATTTT
NA | TRBJ2-1 | TRBV30 | many | 13 | CAWSVGTWDEQFF | TGTGCCTGGAGTGTGGGGACCTGGGATGAGCAGTTCTTC
NA | TRBJ2-7 | TRBV28 | few | 14 | CASREFSGPTEQYF | TGTGCCTCCCGGGAATTTAGCGGCCCTACCGAGCAGTACTTC
NA | TRBJ2-3 | TRBV11-2 | NA | 15 | CASSSPLVKMHTQYF | TGTGCCAGCAGCTCGCCCTTAGTTAAGATGCATACGCAGTATTTT
NA | TRBJ1-3 | TRBV4-1 | few | 13 | CASSPSEGNTIYF | TGCGCCAGCAGCCCCTCCGAGGGAAACACCATATATTTT
NA | TRBJ2-1 | TRBV20-1 | few | 11 | CSAGLHGEQFF | TGCAGTGCTGGCCTCCACGGTGAGCAGTTCTTC
NA | TRBJ1-5 | TRBV30 | NA | 12 | CAWRQGNQPQHF | TGTGCCTGGAGGCAGGGCAATCAGCCCCAGCATTTT
NA | TRBJ2-6 | TRBV6-1 | NA | 17 | CASSEPVTSSGANVLTF | TGTGCCAGCAGTGAACCCGTGACGAGCTCTGGGGCCAACGTCCTGACTTTC
TRBD1 | TRBJ2-7 | TRBV2 | many | 14 | CASRGTGGMYEQYF | TGTGCCAGCAGAGGGACAGGGGGCATGTACGAGCAGTACTTC
TRBD1 | TRBJ2-7 | TRBV27 | few | 13 | CASGYRGAYEQYF | TGTGCCAGCGGGTACAGGGGCGCCTACGAGCAGTACTTC
TRBD2 | TRBJ2-1 | TRBV6-2/TRBV6-3 | NA | 14 | CASSSSGSVNEQFF | TGTGCCAGCAGTTCTAGCGGGAGTGTTAATGAGCAGTTCTTC
NA | TRBJ2-7 | TRBV20-1 | NA | 14 | CSARAPWFSYEQYF | TGCAGTGCTAGAGCGCCGTGGTTCTCCTACGAGCAGTACTTC
NA | TRBJ2-7 | TRBV25-1 | many | 13 | CASSESGTYEQYF | TGTGCCAGCAGTGAATCCGGGACCTACGAGCAGTACTTC
NA | TRBJ1-2 | TRBV12-3/TRBV12-4 | few | 13 | CASSPGEIYGYTF | TGTGCCAGCAGCCCGGGGGAGATTTATGGCTACACCTTC
NA | TRBJ1-1 | TRBV4-1 | few | 15 | CASSQPGTSNTEAFF | TGCGCCAGCAGCCAGCCCGGGACATCTAACACTGAAGCTTTCTTT
NA | TRBJ2-1 | TRBV12-3/TRBV12-4 | NA | 16 | CASNPTRGEGLNEQFF | TGTGCCAGCAACCCAACGAGGGGGGAGGGGCTCAATGAGCAGTTCTTC
NA | TRBJ2-2 | TRBV19 | few | 15 | CATWNPDKTPGELFF | TGTGCCACCTGGAATCCAGACAAGACGCCCGGGGAGCTGTTTTTT
NA | TRBJ1-4 | TRBV3-1 | few | 15 | CASSQDIPTNEKLFF | TGTGCCAGCAGCCAAGATATCCCAACTAATGAAAAACTGTTTTTT
TRBD2 | TRBJ2-7 | TRBV19 | NA | 12 | CGTSGNSYEQYF | TGCGGGACTAGCGGGAACTCCTACGAGCAGTACTTC
TRBD2 | TRBJ2-2 | TRBV7-8 | many | 17 | CASSSLAGGWATGELFF | TGTGCCAGCAGCTCACTAGCGGGAGGATGGGCCACCGGGGAGCTGTTTTTT
TRBD2 | TRBJ2-7 | TRBV7-9 | few | 13 | CASSRGSSYEQYF | TGTGCCAGCAGCCGCGGGAGCTCCTACGAGCAGTACTTC
TRBD1 | TRBJ1-5 | TRBV7-9 | NA | 15 | CASSPYGQDDQPQHF | TGTGCCAGCAGCCCCTACGGACAGGACGATCAGCCCCAGCATTTT
NA | TRBJ2-5 | TRBV21-1 | few | 17 | CASSKNEPSGSQETQYF | TGTGCCAGCAGCAAAAACGAACCTAGCGGGAGCCAAGAGACCCAGTACTTC
NA | TRBJ1-5 | TRBV11-2 | few | 15 | CASSLTGYSNQPQHF | TGTGCCAGCAGCTTAACAGGTTATAGCAATCAGCCCCAGCATTTT
NA | TRBJ2-7 | TRBV10-2 | many | 13 | CASSESVSYEQYF | TGCGCCAGCAGTGAGTCGGTCTCCTACGAGCAGTACTTC
TRBD1 | TRBJ2-7 | TRBV5-5 | few | 14 | CASSFGQGGYEQYF | TGTGCCAGCAGCTTCGGACAGGGGGGCTACGAGCAGTACTTC
NA | TRBJ2-6 | TRBV4-2 | NA | 14 | CASSQGPEANVLTF | TGTGCCAGCAGCCAAGGTCCGGAGGCCAACGTCCTGACTTTC
NA | TRBJ2-3 | TRBV13 | NA | 17 | CASSGPNLRESTDTQYF | TGTGCCAGCAGCGGGCCCAATCTCAGGGAAAGCACAGATACGCAGTATTTT
NA | TRBJ2-7 | TRBV27 | few | 14 | CASRGRETAYEQYF | TGTGCCAGCCGCGGGCGGGAAACCGCCTACGAGCAGTACTTC
NA | TRBJ2-3 | TRBV5-4 | many | 15 | CASSLEGAGRDTQYF | TGTGCCAGCAGCTTGGAAGGGGCGGGTAGAGATACGCAGTATTTT
NA | TRBJ1-6 | TRBV14 | NA | 13 | CASTRDRSPPLHF | TGTGCCAGCACTAGGGACCGCTCTCCACCCCTCCACTTT
NA | TRBJ2-7 | TRBV12-3/TRBV12-4 | NA | 13 | CASSFGRINEQYF | TGTGCCAGCAGTTTTGGTAGGATCAACGAGCAGTACTTC
NA | TRBJ1-6 | TRBV20-1 | NA | 12 | CTPGRSNSPLHF | TGCACCCCAGGGCGTTCGAATTCACCCCTCCACTTT
TRBD2 | TRBJ2-5 | TRBV11-1 | NA | 20 | CASSSSLYTRLAEPAETQYF | TGTGCCAGCAGCTCGTCACTATATACCCGACTAGCGGAACCCGCAGAGACCCAGTACTTC
NA | TRBJ2-3 | TRBV11-2 | NA | 18 | CASSLQSNQGQGADTQYF | TGTGCCAGCAGCCTACAGAGCAATCAGGGCCAGGGAGCGGATACGCAGTATTTT
NA | TRBJ2-1 | TRBV9 | NA | 15 | CASTSTAEPYNEQFF | TGTGCCAGCACTTCGACAGCAGAGCCCTACAATGAGCAGTTCTTC
TRBD2 | TRBJ2-1 | TRBV20-1 | NA | 18 | CSARDGGTPGLAGAGQFF | TGCAGTGCTAGAGATGGGGGGACCCCGGGACTAGCGGGAGCGGGGCAGTTCTTC
NA | TRBJ2-1 | TRBV29-1 | many | 13 | CSAPSDSYNEQFF | TGCAGCGCCCCATCTGACTCCTACAATGAGCAGTTCTTC
NA | TRBJ2-1 | TRBV6-5 | NA | 12 | CASSSDHNEQFF | TGTGCCAGCAGTTCGGATCACAATGAGCAGTTCTTC
NA | TRBJ1-3 | TRBV12-3/TRBV12-4 | many | 15 | CASSPHDGEGYTIYF | TGTGCCAGCAGTCCCCACGACGGGGAAGGATACACCATATATTTT
NA | TRBJ2-1 | TRBV3-1 | few | 16 | CASSHMRTESYNEQFF | TGTGCCAGCAGCCATATGCGGACAGAGTCTTACAATGAGCAGTTCTTC
TRBD1 | TRBJ2-2 | TRBV3-1 | NA | 17 | CASIQEPGTGVPGELFF | TGTGCCAGCATCCAAGAACCGGGGACAGGGGTCCCCGGGGAGCTGTTTTTT
TRBD1 | TRBJ1-1 | TRBV12-3/TRBV12-4 | NA | 12 | CASRTGDTEAFF | TGTGCCTCCCGGACAGGGGACACTGAAGCTTTCTTT
NA | TRBJ1-4 | TRBV7-9 | NA | 17 | CASSLESWRAPNEKLFF | TGTGCCAGCAGCTTAGAGTCGTGGAGGGCGCCTAATGAAAAACTGTTTTTT
NA | TRBJ1-2 | TRBV11-1 | few | 13 | CASSSLRQDGYTF | TGTGCCAGCAGCTCCCTAAGGCAGGATGGCTACACCTTC
TRBD1 | TRBJ1-2 | TRBV16 | many | 15 | CASSLGTALNYGYTF | TGTGCCAGCAGCCTAGGGACAGCTCTGAACTATGGCTACACCTTC
NA | TRBJ1-6 | TRBV28 | few | 15 | CASSLAGAYNSPLHF | TGTGCCAGCAGTTTAGCCGGGGCCTATAATTCACCCCTCCACTTT
NA | TRBJ2-6 | TRBV10-2 | many | 14 | CASSAGTGANVLTF | TGCGCCAGCAGTGCAGGAACAGGGGCCAACGTCCTGACTTTC
TRBD1 | TRBJ2-1 | TRBV7-9 | many | 14 | CASSYSRGQEEQFF | TGTGCCAGCAGCTATAGCAGAGGACAGGAAGAGCAGTTCTTC
NA | TRBJ1-1 | TRBV12-3/TRBV12-4 | many | 12 | CASSPSGTEAFF | TGTGCCAGCAGCCCTAGCGGGACTGAAGCTTTCTTT
NA | TRBJ2-7 | TRBV7-9 | many | 15 | CASSPRWRGAYEQYF | TGTGCCAGCAGCCCGCGGTGGAGGGGGGCCTACGAGCAGTACTTC
TRBD1 | TRBJ2-5 | TRBV7-8 | many | 16 | CASSLGAQGPQETQYF | TGTGCCAGCAGCTTGGGGGCACAGGGGCCTCAAGAGACCCAGTACTTC
TRBD1 | TRBJ2-3 | TRBV27 | NA | 13 | CASSGQGPDTQYF | TGTGCCAGCAGTGGACAGGGTCCAGATACGCAGTATTTT
TRBD1 | TRBJ1-6 | TRBV11-2 | NA | 20 | CASSLGAGDRGASFSSPLHF | TGTGCCAGCAGCTTAGGGGCCGGGGACAGGGGCGCCAGTTTCTCCTCACCCCTCCACTTT
NA | TRBJ2-1 | TRBV12-3/TRBV12-4 | many | 11 | CASISVNEQFF | TGTGCCAGCATCTCCGTTAATGAGCAGTTCTTC
NA | TRBJ1-5 | TRBV11-2 | few | 12 | CASSYLGQPQHF | TGTGCCAGCAGCTACTTAGGTCAGCCCCAGCATTTT
NA | TRBJ2-3 | TRBV5-1 | many | 13 | CASSEDSTDTQYF | TGCGCCAGCAGCGAGGACAGCACAGATACGCAGTATTTT
TRBD2 | TRBJ2-3 | TRBV7-9 | few | 15 | CASIWAGEGTDTQYF | TGTGCCAGCATCTGGGCGGGAGAAGGCACAGATACGCAGTATTTT
NA | TRBJ2-3 | TRBV12-3/TRBV12-4 | few | 12 | CASSRLADTQYF | TGTGCCAGCAGTCGACTGGCAGATACGCAGTATTTT
TRBD1 | TRBJ1-5 | TRBV10-3 | few | 13 | CAIWAGGIQPQHF | TGTGCCATCTGGGCAGGGGGCATCCAGCCCCAGCATTTT